These 21 T cell receptor beta chains were sequenced from one sample in a study of T cell changes during pregnancy in multiple sclerosis. Sequencing was performed with immunoSEQ multiplex PCR; in TCRdb, only in-frame clones are kept and a portion is missing. The sample carries approximately 90,000 clones, 85% to 95% recorded once. Specimen: peripheral blood, collected after pregnancy. These receptors all come from a female donor with multiple sclerosis, enrolled in a pregnancy study.

The V and J genes are TRBV29-1 and TRBJ1-2; 9 bases align to TRBD1. The germline V gene has CDR1 SQVTM and CDR2 ANQGSEA. V dropped 4 bases and J dropped 8; count of bases not matched to a gene: 8. The length of the CDR3 is 13 residues. The CDR3 bases are TGCAGCGTTGTAGGGGACAGGGTGGACGGCTACACCTTC. Residues: CSVVGDRVDGYTF.

The V call is TRBV5-1, the J call TRBJ1-6; 10 positions match TRBD1. Germline CDR1 is SGHRS and CDR2 is YFSETQ. The CDR3 loop spans 16 amino acids. V shed 4 bases and J 9 bases; nucleotides not matched to a gene: 10. In DNA form, the CDR3 reads TGCGCCAGCAGCGAAAACCGCGGGACAGGGGCTTCACCCCTCCACTTT. It codes for CASSENRGTGASPLHF. The entire variable domain, with the rest obtained from reference TRBV5-1 and TRBJ1-6, is as follows: KAGVTQTPRYLIKTRGQQVTLSCSPISGHRSVSWYQQTPGQGLQFLFEYFSETQRNKGNFPGRFSGRQFSNSRSEMNVSTLELGDSALYLCASSENRGTGASPLHFGNGTRLTVT.

V gene TRBV7-7 combines with J gene TRBJ2-5, with 8 bases matching TRBD1. The J segment lost 7 bases and the V segment lost 4 bases, leaving 11 bases of the junction unmatched. There are 15 residues in the CDR3. Germline assignment: CDR1 SSHAT and CDR2 FNYEAQ (reference sequence). The CDR3 DNA reads as TGTGCCAGCAGCTCCGGACAGGGAGAAAGTATGACCCAGTACTTC. Protein sequence: CASSSGQGESMTQYF.

This clone was seen a single time. The chain carries TRBV27 and TRBJ1-2, with D perhaps TRBD1 (6 bases). CDR3 length: 15 amino acids. Trimming left V 8 bases short and J 5 bases short, with 21 bases between. CDR1 and CDR2 from the germline V gene are MNHEY and SMNVEV (reference sequence). CDR3 in amino acids: CASSRGGRDLYGYTF. DNA of the CDR3: TGTGCCAGCTCCCGTGGGGGCAGGGATCTGTATGGCTACACCTTC.

This clone was seen only once. The rearrangement uses TRBV7-2 and TRBJ1-1; the D is unclear. CDR3 length: 15 residues. The germline V gene encodes CDR1 SGHTA and CDR2 FQGNSA. V lost 1 base to trimming and J lost 1 base, with 10 bases between them. The CDR3 DNA reads TGTGCCAGCAGCTTAGTTGGCGGGCAGAACACTGAAGCTTTCTTT. Amino acids: CASSLVGGQNTEAFF.

This rearrangement joins TRBV4-2 to TRBJ1-5; 10 positions match TRBD1. The trim removed 1 base at V and 9 bases at J, leaving 3 bases unmatched. CDR1 is LGHNA and CDR2 is YNFKEQ in the germline V gene. This CDR3 comprises 14 residues. The CDR3 sequence is CASSQGTGGRPQHF. CDR3 DNA: TGTGCCAGCAGCCAAGGGACAGGGGGTAGGCCCCAGCATTTT.

The rearrangement joins TRBV30 to TRBJ2-3; the D gene is possibly TRBD2 (5 bases). The CDR3 is 11 amino acids. Germline V gene sequence: CDR1 GTSNPN, CDR2 SVGIG (reference sequence). V was cut by 0 bases and J by 8 bases, with 6 bases left in between. CDR3 bases: TGTGCCTGGAGTGTAAGCGGTACGCAGTATTTT. Amino acids: CAWSVSGTQYF.

This sequence joins TRBV5-6 and TRBJ2-7, with 9 positions matching TRBD2. The V segment lost 4 bases and the J segment 4 bases; nucleotides outside the gene matches: 6. The CDR3 has 14 residues. Germline CDR1 reads SGHDT; CDR2 reads YYEEEE. The CDR3 nucleotides read TGTGCCAGCAGCCGCGGGGGGGAAATATACGAGCAGTACTTC. Protein product: CASSRGGEIYEQYF.

In its sample, this clone was seen many times. This chain connects TRBV29-1 to TRBJ1-1; 12 nucleotides match TRBD1. This CDR3 spans 18 amino acids. CDR1 is SQVTM and CDR2 is ANQGSEA in the germline V gene. Trimming cost V 2 bases and J 3 bases; bases outside gene matches: 13. The CDR3 nucleotides read TGCAGCGTTGAACTCCGGGACAGGGGGCGGGGTGGGTACACTGAAGCTTTCTTT. Protein: CSVELRDRGRGGYTEAFF.

The rearrangement uses TRBV27 and TRBJ2-1; TRBD2 might be the D (6 bases). The V and J ends lost 3 bases and 0 bases respectively, with 15 bases between them. The CDR3 totals 17 residues. Germline lookup yields CDR1 MNHEY and CDR2 SMNVEV (reference sequence). The CDR3 here is CASSFGGVPSSYNEQFF. DNA of the CDR3: TGTGCCAGCAGTTTTGGAGGGGTGCCGAGCTCCTACAATGAGCAGTTCTTC.

The genes are TRBV6-1 and TRBJ2-2, with 7 bases lining up with TRBD1. The CDR3 is 17 residues long. V lost 0 bases to trimming and J lost 7 bases; unmatched junction nucleotides: 11. Germline values: CDR1 MNHNS, CDR2 SASEGT. CDR3 DNA: TGTGCCAGCAGTGAAGCGCCGGCAGGGGGTTTGGTCGGGGAGCTGTTTTTT. The encoded protein is CASSEAPAGGLVGELFF.

V usage is TRBV7-9 and J usage is TRBJ2-7; possible D gene TRBD1, 6 bases. V lost 1 base to trimming and J lost 6 bases, with 16 bases between them. This CDR3 is built from 15 residues. Germline V gene lookup returns CDR1 SEHNR and CDR2 FQNEAQ (reference sequence). Written as DNA, the CDR3 is TGTGCCAGCAGCTTAGAATCGGGCAGGGGTTTCGAGCAGTACTTC. This gives the protein CASSLESGRGFEQYF.

V is TRBV4-3 and J is TRBJ2-1; 11 bases align to TRBD2. Germline CDR1 is LGHNA and CDR2 is YSLEER. V lost 5 bases, J lost 4 bases, and 7 bases stayed unmatched. The CDR3 contains 16 residues. The CDR3 DNA follows: TGCGCCAGCAGCTTATCGACTAGCGGGGATTACAATGAGCAGTTCTTC. Translated: CASSLSTSGDYNEQFF.

This clone was observed a single time. This chain uses TRBV15 with TRBJ1-5; possible D gene TRBD1, 6 bases. Trimming left V 3 bases short and J 5 bases short, with 14 bases between. The CDR3 spans 15 residues. Germline V lookup: CDR1 LNHNV, CDR2 YYDKDF (reference sequence). The chain's CDR3 is CATSSVQGGDQPQHF. CDR3 nucleotides: TGTGCCACCAGCAGCGTACAGGGAGGGGATCAGCCCCAGCATTTT.

This clone was detected a few times. The rearrangement links TRBV21-1 to TRBJ2-2; TRBD2, as called in the table, went unchecked against the DNA. TRBV21-1 is listed as a pseudogene. This CDR3 spans 16 amino acids. In nucleotides, the CDR3 is TGTGCCAGCAGCCCGCGGACTAGCGGGAGTCCCGGGGAGCTGTTTTTT. Protein product: CASSPRTSGSPGELFF.

Here the CDR3 reads CASSQDKAREPRGELFF. For the CDR3, the DNA is TGCGCCAGCAGCCAAGATAAGGCGAGGGAACCAAGGGGGGAGCTGTTTTTT. The rearrangement links TRBV4-1 to TRBJ2-2, with TRBD2 as a possible D gene (5 bases). Trimming removed 0 bases from V and 8 bases from J, with 19 bases in between. This CDR3 contains 17 residues. Germline-derived CDR1 and CDR2 are MGHRA and YSYEKL.

The chain is built from TRBV5-4 and TRBJ2-3; 11 positions agree with TRBD2. Germline loops: CDR1 SGHNT, CDR2 YYREEE (reference sequence). After removal of 4 bases from V and 2 bases from J, the junction contained 6 bases not matched to a gene. The CDR3 has 16 residues. CDR3 loop: CASSIGLAGPTDTQYF. CDR3 coding DNA: TGTGCCAGCAGCATCGGACTAGCGGGCCCCACAGATACGCAGTATTTT.

The rearrangement joins TRBV30 to TRBJ2-1; unclear D gene. This CDR3 comprises 12 residues. The germline CDR1 and CDR2 sequences are GTSNPN and SVGIG (reference sequence). V dropped 3 bases and J dropped 5 bases, with 8 bases sitting between them. This CDR3 reads CAWRWQNNEQFF. In nucleotides, the CDR3 is TGTGCCTGGAGGTGGCAGAACAATGAGCAGTTCTTC.

The count of this clone is one. The V gene is TRBV11-2, the J gene TRBJ2-1; the D gene is possibly TRBD2 (5 bases). The CDR3 extends over 14 amino acids. Per the germline V gene, CDR1 is SGHAT and CDR2 is FQNNGV. Trimming took off 1 base at V and 8 bases at J, with 12 bases between the two ends. CDR3 sequence (DNA): TGTGCCAGCAGCTTAGTTGGACTGCTACATGAGCAGTTCTTC. Protein sequence: CASSLVGLLHEQFF. Drawing the rest from reference TRBV11-2 and TRBJ2-1, the complete variable domain is EAGVAQSPRYKIIEKRQSVAFWCNPISGHATLYWYQQILGQGPKLLIQFQNNGVVDDSQLPKDRFSAERLKGVDSTLKIQPAKLEDSAVYLCASSLVGLLHEQFFGPGTRLTVL.

V usage is TRBV5-4 and J usage is TRBJ2-7; 8 nucleotides align to TRBD2. CDR1 SGHNT and CDR2 YYREEE come from the germline V gene (reference sequence). The junction had 3 bases not matched to a gene; V was cut back by 0 bases and J by 1 base. CDR3 size: 15 residues. The CDR3 nucleotides read TGTGCCAGCAGCTTGGCTAGCGGGTCTTCCTACGAGCAGTACTTC. Translated, it gives CASSLASGSSYEQYF.

J is TRBJ2-1 and V is TRBV7-3; D not resolved. Per germline, CDR1 SGHTA and CDR2 FQGTGA. Trimming removed 5 bases at V and 7 bases at J, with 9 bases between. The CDR3 is 12 amino acids. CDR3 amino acids: CASSNLGNEQFF. The CDR3 region has the DNA TGTGCCAGCAGCAACCTAGGTAATGAGCAGTTCTTC.